Included here is one T cell receptor (beta chain) sequence, with context. This clone was observed once. Its binding antigen is unknown. Base qualities are missing; no much larger clone stands one base away. For sequencing of the TCRbeta CDR3 region, genomic DNA was extracted from the sorted cells. The immunoSEQ Assay was used for sequencing of TCRbeta CDR3 regions. TCRdb took over this immuneACCESS table, retaining in-frame rearrangements with V and J assigned. Such tables are incomplete; in checked studies, under half of the missing clones stem from an unresolved V gene, and the remainder is unexplained. For this sample the table gives approximately 160,000 clones, of which roughly 94% were detected only once. The ten largest clonotypes hold under 0.4% of the sample. The data stem from a study of OX40 agonist ivuxolimab in advanced cancers. Study-level background: Ivuxolimab was a fully human IgG2 agonistic monoclonal antibody targeting the costimulatory receptor OX40 (CD134). Partial responses occurred in three dose-escalation patients, of whom one had hepatocellular carcinoma and two had cutaneous melanoma. The dose-escalation cohort was 80% to 90% male with a mean age of about 54 years, ranging from roughly 23 to 79. Intravenous ivuxolimab was administered to patients every 2 weeks at six dose levels: 0.01, 0.1, 0.3, 1.5, 3 and 10 mg/kg. Of the approximately 50 dose-escalation patients, hepatocellular carcinoma was present in about 20, melanoma in approximately 15, renal cell carcinoma in 9 and head and neck cancer in 9. Patients were allowed to have had prior anti-PD-1, anti-PD-L1 or anti-CTLA-4 therapy, and around 41% of the dose-escalation patients had previously received checkpoint inhibitors. The paper describes the monotherapy dose-escalation part (N ≈ 50 patients) of the phase I trial of ivuxolimab. Peripheral TCRbeta sequencing was intended to test whether TCR sequence diversity was altered and clonal T-cell expansion was caused by ivuxolimab. Points the paper makes about the study in general: In partial responders in the 0.1-3.0 mg/kg groups, normalized peripheral clonal expansion was found to be among the lowest, especially among CD8+ T cells. Clonal expansion of both CD4+ and CD8+ blood T cells was observed from baseline to week 6 at doses 0.1 to 3.0 mg/kg. Which antigens the clonally expanded peripheral T cells were specific for was not determined. Low levels of normalized T-cell clonal expansion were also shown by some nonresponding patients. After ivuxolimab, expanded clones were on average more numerous among CD8+ T cells than among CD4+ T cells.

V is trimmed back by 6 bases and J by 5 bases, and the junction contains 11 bases that no gene match accounts for. As encoded in the germline V gene, CDR1 is KGHSH while CDR2 is LQKENI. From the cysteine through the phenylalanine, the CDR3 covers 15 amino acids. Only the CDR3 DNA is retained, 45 bases long and in frame from the first base. The trial excluded patients who had a history of autoimmune disease or who were on systemic immunosuppression. In every dose cohort, peripheral blood was drawn for TCR sequencing at baseline, cycle 4 day 1, and cycle 7 day 1. Samples were obtained from an open-label, multicenter, first-in-human phase I dose-escalation trial of ivuxolimab. The trial enrolled adults with locally advanced or metastatic head and neck squamous cell, hepatocellular, melanoma or renal cell carcinoma. CD4+ and CD8+ T cells were sorted separately from peripheral blood before TCR sequencing.

The source of this sequence is an adult with an advanced solid tumor such as melanoma, head and neck, liver or kidney cancer. The rearrangement combines TRBV18 with TRBJ1-1; 8 middle bases align to TRBD1. Sequencing was performed on CD4+ or CD8+ T cells sorted from blood, taken in a trial of the OX40 agonist ivuxolimab. The CDR3 protein is CASSVSTGEETEAFF. The base sequence is TGTGCCAGCTCCGTCTCGACAGGGGAGGAGACTGAAGCTTTCTTT.